This TCR beta chain was observed in a study of cytomegalovirus exposure and HLA in healthy donors. Study as a whole: Among the 370 or so donors who were genotyped, about 84% fell in the genetic ancestry cluster that is associated with self-reported Caucasian donors. Study-level findings and limits: Exclusion as indistinguishable affected some V segments, including TRBV6-2 and TRBV6-3. The number of N-insertions in an Asian-associated ancestry cluster was reportedly below the roughly 620-donor mean in a later analysis. Information on immune exposure was restricted to one variable (CMV serostatus).

Use of 60 Vbeta and 13 Jbeta primers characterized the PCR. This table comes from immunoSEQ multiplex PCR, and its TCRdb copy is limited to in-frame clones, with some not included. The repertoire includes roughly 150,000 clones, 70% to 85% of them detected once, and under 7.5% sits in the top ten. Trimming took 4 bases from V and 3 from J; bases not matched to a gene: 6. Germline CDR1 is GTSNPN and CDR2 is SVGIG (reference sequence). The CDR3 length is 14 residues. As regards this clone: Its antigen is undetermined.

The chain is built from TRBV30 and TRBJ1-1, with 9 nucleotides matching TRBD1. This receptor was taken from a woman between 50 and 59 years old in good health and CMV-seropositive. Material: PBMCs. DNA for the CDR3: TGTGCCTGGAAGGGACAGGGAAGCCACACTGAAGCTTTCTTT. This translates into CAWKGQGSHTEAFF.